This TCR beta chain was identified in a study of regulatory T cells in long-lasting Graves disease. Construction of TCR beta libraries relied on iRepertoire HTBI primers and on Arm-PCR targeting CDR3 regions. TCRdb reprocessed the multiplex PCR reads via MiXCR and lists one record per CDR3 protein. The table has 360,000 or so distinct CDR3 sequences, over 15% seen once. The germline V gene has CDR1 GTSNPN and CDR2 SVGIG (reference sequence). The CDR3 is 10 residues long. After removal of 8 bases from V and 8 bases from J, the junction contained 3 bases not matched to a gene. This clonotype has just one count. Time point noted: newly diagnosed GD, antithyroid drugs for less than 3 months. Making the TCR library involved RNA that had been extracted from PBMCs. As a group, patients came from one endocrinology department in Xi'an, China. These same data were also listed under a study on T cells in Graves' hyperthyroidism and ophthalmopathy. That paper states: No ophthalmopathy progression within 18 months constituted stable Graves' hyperthyroidism. Initially, a first-round RT-PCR of the TCR CDR3 employed the HTBI primer set.

The material was peripheral blood mononuclear cells (PBMCs), obtained at new diagnosis, from a patient treated with antithyroid drugs. This chain links TRBV30 with TRBJ2-1; 7 bases line up with TRBD2. The sequence derives from a man aged 40-50 years with Graves disease. The DNA for the CDR3 is TGTGCCGGGGCGGGGGATGAGCAGTTCTTC. This translates into CAGAGDEQFF.